The 14 T cell receptor beta chains below come from one sample, sequenced in a study of cytomegalovirus exposure and HLA in healthy donors. The PCR made use of 60 Vbeta and 13 Jbeta primers. Profiling relied on immunoSEQ multiplex PCR, and the TCRdb table lists in-frame clones only, not all of them. The sample records about 150,000 clones, approximately 79% being singletons. Sequencing used PBMCs. The receptors were gathered from a woman between 50 and 59 years old in good health and CMV-seropositive.

V usage is TRBV6-1 and J usage is TRBJ2-3, with 9 positions matching TRBD1. The CDR3 length is 17 residues. V was clipped by 0 bases and J by 0 bases; unmatched bases: 4. Germline CDR1 MNHNS, CDR2 SASEGT. The CDR3 DNA is TGTGCCAGCAGTGAAGCCACAGGGGGCTTTAGCACAGATACGCAGTATTTT. This codes for CASSEATGGFSTDTQYF.

The rearrangement links TRBV20-1 to TRBJ2-1; no clear D. There are 11 residues in the CDR3. The germline V and J ends were trimmed by 5 bases and 4 bases, with 6 bases remaining between them. Germline CDR1 reads DFQATT; CDR2 reads SNEGSKA (reference sequence). This CDR3 reads CSAWSYNEQFF. The CDR3 DNA follows: TGCAGTGCTTGGAGTTACAATGAGCAGTTCTTC.

The chain joins TRBV5-4 to TRBJ1-5; D remains unclear. This CDR3 spans 15 amino acids. Trimming took 5 bases from V and 0 from J, leaving 12 bases between them. Germline V gene sequence: CDR1 SGHNT, CDR2 YYREEE (reference sequence). DNA of the CDR3: TGTGCCAGCAGTACAGCTCCCAATAGCAATCAGCCCCAGCATTTT. It encodes CASSTAPNSNQPQHF.

This rearrangement joins TRBV10-2 to TRBJ2-7, with no clear D. Trimming took off 10 bases at V and 5 bases at J, with 15 bases between the two ends. This CDR3 has 12 amino acids. Per germline, CDR1 WSHSY and CDR2 SAAADI. The CDR3 here is CATLGTVNEQYF. The CDR3, as DNA: TGCGCCACCCTCGGTACGGTCAACGAGCAGTACTTC.

This chain links TRBV27 with TRBJ2-7, with D unclear. Trimming cost V 5 bases and J 4 bases, with 9 bases left between them. Germline CDR1 and CDR2: MNHEY and SMNVEV (reference sequence). The CDR3 consists of 12 residues. The CDR3 bases are TGTGCCAGCAGTCCTTCAGGATACGAGCAGTACTTC. It translates to CASSPSGYEQYF.

This clone occurred once. The J gene is TRBJ2-1, the V gene TRBV27; TRBD2 matches 8 bases. Trimming removed 7 bases from V and 6 bases from J; junction bases left unmatched: 8. Germline assignment: CDR1 MNHEY and CDR2 SMNVEV (reference sequence). The CDR3 has 14 amino acids. The CDR3 DNA follows: TGTGCCAGCAAGGGACTAGGGCCCCTCAATGAGCAGTTCTTC. It encodes CASKGLGPLNEQFF.

This clone was detected only once. The CDR3, as DNA: TGCGCCAGCAGCTTGAATCGCGGGGGGCACACAGATACGCAGTATTTT. This gives the protein CASSLNRGGHTDTQYF. The gene calls are TRBV5-1 and TRBJ2-3, with 8 bases identical to TRBD2. CDR1 is SGHRS and CDR2 is YFSETQ in the germline V gene. V gave up 1 base and J gave up 2 bases; unmatched junction bases: 6. This CDR3 comprises 16 residues.

V gene TRBV5-6 combines with J gene TRBJ2-4; possibly TRBD1 for D (6 bases). CDR1 SGHDT and CDR2 YYEEEE come from the germline V gene. Deletions cut 0 bases from V and 6 bases from J, with 7 bases between. The CDR3 runs to 13 residues. The CDR3 DNA sequence: TGTGCCAGCAGCTTGGTAGGGGGAAACATTCAGTACTTC. This encodes CASSLVGGNIQYF.

This clone has just a few counts. The V gene is TRBV7-3, the J gene TRBJ2-3; D might be TRBD1 (6 bases). With 5 bases removed from V and 6 bases from J, the gap between germline ends came to 12 bases. The CDR3 is 13 amino acids. CDR1 is SGHTA, CDR2 FQGTGA, per germline. This CDR3 is CASSLVGGDTQYF. Here the CDR3 DNA reads TGTGCCAGCAGCCTCGTAGGGGGTGATACGCAGTATTTT.

This sequence joins TRBV27 and TRBJ1-6; perhaps TRBD1 as D (6 bases). V shed 5 bases and J shed 0 bases, with 8 bases lying between them. Germline V CDR1 and CDR2: MNHEY, SMNVEV (reference sequence). The CDR3 loop spans 15 amino acids. CDR3 DNA: TGTGCCAGCAGTGGGGACACCTCCTATAATTCACCCCTCCACTTT. Translation gives CASSGDTSYNSPLHF.

The genes are TRBV5-1 and TRBJ2-3; D possibly corresponds to TRBD2 (6 bases). Germline V lookup: CDR1 SGHRS, CDR2 YFSETQ. The CDR3 length is 16 residues. Trimming shortened V by 4 bases and J by 1 base, and 16 bases separated the two germline ends. The CDR3 spells CASSAGGEVGTDTQYF. CDR3 coding DNA: TGCGCCAGCAGCGCGGGCGGGGAGGTGGGCACAGATACGCAGTATTTT.

Of note for this clone: One end of the junction varies from germline; a read error may be responsible. The same CDR3 also results from other DNA sequences found in this sample. The rearrangement uses TRBV7-8 and TRBJ2-7, with 12 nucleotides matching TRBD2. This CDR3 region has 14 residues. Germline CDR1 reads SGHVS; CDR2 reads FQNEAQ. CDR3 nucleotide sequence: TGTGCCAGCAGCCTAGCGGGGGGGCCGTACGAGCAGTACTTC. Residues: CASSLAGGPYEQYF.

J is TRBJ2-7 and V is TRBV2, with 10 bases aligning to TRBD1. V shed 4 bases and J 0 bases; nucleotides not matched to a gene: 6. The CDR3 extends over 16 amino acids. Germline values: CDR1 SNHLY, CDR2 FYNNEI. The DNA of the CDR3 is TGTGCCAGCAGTGTCCGGGACAGGGGCCCCTCCTACGAGCAGTACTTC. It codes for CASSVRDRGPSYEQYF.

The V and J genes are TRBV7-8 and TRBJ2-2; D remains unclear. Germline CDR1 is SGHVS and CDR2 is FQNEAQ. The CDR3 runs to 14 residues. Trimming stripped 3 bases from V and 0 bases from J, with 5 bases between. The CDR3 DNA follows: TGTGCCAGCAGCTTTGCAGCGAACACCGGGGAGCTGTTTTTT. It yields the protein CASSFAANTGELFF. Full variable domain (missing parts from reference TRBV7-8 and TRBJ2-2): GAGVSQSPRYKVAKRGQDVALRCDPISGHVSLFWYQQALGQGPEFLTYFQNEAQLDKSGLPSDRFFAERPEGSVSTLKIQRTQQEDSAVYLCASSFAANTGELFFGEGSRLTVL.